Below, 32 T cell receptor beta chains from the same sample are listed, as sequenced in a study of T cell repertoires in ileal Crohn's disease. This table comes from immunoSEQ multiplex PCR, and its TCRdb copy is limited to in-frame clones, with some not included. Of about 5,400 clones listed, roughly 80% are singletons. Noted time point: inflamed ileum from the surgical specimen. Sequenced material: ileal tissue. These TCRs come from an adult with Crohn's disease.

The table lists this clone with a count of one. V is TRBV11-3 and J is TRBJ2-6; D gene ambiguous. CDR3 length equals 14 residues. Per germline, CDR1 SGHNT and CDR2 YENEEA. Trimming stripped 5 bases from V and 2 bases from J, with 7 bases between. For the CDR3, the DNA is TGTGCCAGCAGCCGGAGTACTGGGGCCAACGTCCTGACTTTC. It encodes CASSRSTGANVLTF.

The chain links TRBV5-1 to TRBJ2-3; D perhaps matches TRBD2 (6 bases). Looked up from germline, CDR1 is SGHRS and CDR2 is YFSETQ. The length of the CDR3 is 17 residues. Trimming removed 0 bases from V and 1 base from J, with 15 bases in between. CDR3 bases: TGCGCCAGCAGCTTGGAGGGTGGCGGGGTTGGCACAGATACGCAGTATTTT. This translates into CASSLEGGGVGTDTQYF.

For the CDR3, the DNA is TGTGCCAGCAGCTTGCGGGGGGCTAATGAAAAACTGTTTTTT. Its translation: CASSLRGANEKLFF. This rearrangement joins TRBV5-6 to TRBJ1-4; perhaps TRBD1 as D (5 bases). V was shortened by 1 base and J by 3 bases, with 7 bases between the two germline ends. From germline, CDR1 is SGHDT and CDR2 YYEEEE. The CDR3 extends over 14 amino acids.

The chain recombines TRBV19 with TRBJ1-1; 11 positions agree with TRBD1. The germline gives CDR1 LNHDA, CDR2 SQIVND (reference sequence). The CDR3 is made up of 16 amino acids. The J segment lost 5 bases and the V segment lost 5 bases, leaving 10 bases of the junction unmatched. For the CDR3, the DNA is TGTGCCAGTAGTTCCCGAAAGGACAGGGGGCGAACTGAAGCTTTCTTT. It specifies CASSSRKDRGRTEAFF.

This chain joins TRBV6-5 and TRBJ2-2, with TRBD1 matching over 7 bases. The V gene end was trimmed by 2 bases and the J gene end by 13 bases; junction bases not matched to a gene: 7. This CDR3 spans 13 amino acids. CDR1 MNHEY and CDR2 SVGAGI come from the germline V gene. CDR3 protein: CASSYEGGRGLFF. The DNA of the CDR3 is TGTGCCAGCAGTTACGAAGGGGGCCGGGGGCTGTTTTTT.

The V gene is TRBV5-4, the J gene TRBJ2-5; TRBD2 matches at 11 bases. Germline CDR1 is SGHNT and CDR2 is YYREEE (reference sequence). V lost 0 bases and J lost 5; bases outside the gene matches: 6. The CDR3 is made up of 16 amino acids. CDR3 sequence (DNA): TGTGCCAGCAGCTTGGCTTCTAGCGGGGGGCGGGAGACCCAGTACTTC. It codes for CASSLASSGGRETQYF.

This chain links TRBV7-3 with TRBJ2-3; TRBD1 matches 9 bases. The CDR3 is made up of 16 amino acids. Germline CDR1 SGHTA, CDR2 FQGTGA. V shed 2 bases, J shed 6 bases, and the junction held 9 bases outside the gene matches. The CDR3 DNA is TGTGCCAGCAGCTTATCCGGGACAGGGCTTTTTGATACGCAGTATTTT. Amino acids: CASSLSGTGLFDTQYF.

The genes are TRBV5-1 and TRBJ2-2; D is ambiguous. Trimming shortened V by 0 bases and J by 4 bases, and 10 bases separated the two germline ends. Germline CDR1 and CDR2: SGHRS and YFSETQ. The CDR3 is 15 residues long. DNA for the CDR3: TGCGCCAGCAGCTTGGAGTACCAAGGCACCGGGGAGCTGTTTTTT. It codes for CASSLEYQGTGELFF.

The chain carries TRBV25-1 and TRBJ2-3; 9 nucleotides match TRBD2. J lost 5 bases, V lost 5 bases, and 14 bases had no gene match. The germline gives CDR1 MGHDK, CDR2 SYGVNS. This CDR3 comprises 17 residues. CDR3 protein: CASSSQPEASGEDTQYF. CDR3 in DNA: TGTGCCAGCAGTTCCCAACCAGAGGCTAGCGGGGAAGATACGCAGTATTTT.

CDR3 DNA: TGTGCCAGCAGCGTAGAACTAACCGGGGAGCTGTTTTTT. Its protein is CASSVELTGELFF. The rearrangement uses TRBV9 and TRBJ2-2; D uncertain. Germline CDR1 is SGDLS and CDR2 is YYNGEE. The V end lost 0 bases, the J end lost 5 bases, and 5 bases lay between the germline ends. The CDR3 sequence is 13 residues long.

This clone was detected only a few times. The rearrangement joins TRBV5-1 to TRBJ2-1; 9 bases map to TRBD2. Trimming at V came to 7 bases and at J to 3 bases, leaving 8 bases not matched to a gene. The CDR3 contains 15 residues. Germline loops: CDR1 SGHRS, CDR2 YFSETQ. As DNA, the CDR3 is TGCGCCAGCTCGATTAGCGGGAGCGGCTACAATGAGCAGTTCTTC. Residues: CASSISGSGYNEQFF. The full variable domain, rest sourced from reference TRBV5-1 and TRBJ2-1, is KAGVTQTPRYLIKTRGQQVTLSCSPISGHRSVSWYQQTPGQGLQFLFEYFSETQRNKGNFPGRFSGRQFSNSRSEMNVSTLELGDSALYLCASSISGSGYNEQFFGPGTRLTVL.

The chain joins TRBV6-1 to TRBJ1-3; no clear D. This CDR3 spans 13 amino acids. Germline CDR1 and CDR2: MNHNS and SASEGT. V was pared by 8 bases and J by 4 bases, with 12 bases between. CDR3 residues: CASGVDYGNTIYF. As DNA, the CDR3 is TGTGCCAGCGGGGTCGATTACGGAAACACCATATATTTT.

The V call is TRBV10-3, the J call TRBJ2-6; D is unclear. The CDR3 extends over 14 amino acids. V was trimmed by 7 bases and J by 0 bases, leaving 7 bases between them. CDR1 is ENHRY and CDR2 is SYGVKD in the germline V gene. CDR3 in DNA: TGTGCCATCAAGGGCTTCTCTGGGGCCAACGTCCTGACTTTC. Protein: CAIKGFSGANVLTF.

The chain has TRBV2 and TRBJ2-7, with D unclear. CDR3 length: 11 amino acids. CDR1 SNHLY and CDR2 FYNNEI come from the germline V gene. The germline V and J ends were trimmed by 6 bases and 3 bases, with 6 bases remaining between them. The CDR3 DNA reads TGTGCCAGCAGGAATCTCTACGAGCAGTACTTC. Protein product: CASRNLYEQYF.

This clone was seen just once. The gene calls are TRBV9 and TRBJ2-3, with TRBD2 matching 11 bases. With V trimmed by 0 bases and J by 2 bases, 2 bases remained unmatched. CDR3 size: 16 residues. Germline-derived CDR1 and CDR2 are SGDLS and YYNGEE. The DNA for the CDR3 is TGTGCCAGCAGCGTAGGACTAGCGGGGTACACAGATACGCAGTATTTT. It yields the protein CASSVGLAGYTDTQYF.

The rearrangement links TRBV11-2 to TRBJ2-7, with 7 bases matching TRBD2. The CDR3 covers 16 residues. The V and J ends lost 7 bases and 4 bases, in that order; junction bases with no gene match: 16. CDR1 is SGHAT, CDR2 FQNNGV, per germline. CDR3 residues: CASTLSSSAGVYEQYF. The CDR3 region has the DNA TGTGCCAGCACTTTGAGCTCTAGCGCGGGAGTATACGAGCAGTACTTC.

The CDR3 sequence is CASTVRAGRGEQYF. The DNA for the CDR3 is TGTGCCAGCACCGTAAGGGCCGGGCGCGGGGAGCAGTACTTC. The chain combines TRBV7-2 with TRBJ2-7, with D perhaps matching TRBD2 (5 bases). Germline V CDR1 and CDR2: SGHTA, FQGNSA. The CDR3 loop spans 14 amino acids. The germline V and J ends were trimmed by 7 bases and 7 bases, with 20 bases remaining between them.

This chain uses TRBV28 with TRBJ2-3; D gene uncertain. Germline CDR1 reads MDHEN; CDR2 reads SYDVKM. Trimming removed 8 bases at V and 11 bases at J, with 14 bases between. The CDR3 length is 11 residues. The CDR3: CASASPGGQYF. CDR3 nucleotides: TGTGCCAGCGCCTCCCCGGGCGGGCAGTATTTT.

CDR3 region: CASIGGLHSGELFF. In nucleotides, the CDR3 is TGTGCCAGCATTGGGGGACTTCATAGCGGGGAGCTGTTTTTT. The chain links TRBV6-1 to TRBJ2-2, with D maybe TRBD2 (6 bases). Germline V gives CDR1 MNHNS, CDR2 SASEGT. This CDR3 comprises 14 residues. V was clipped by 7 bases and J by 7 bases, with 16 bases between them.

This chain joins TRBV5-4 and TRBJ1-5; 9 bases are a match to TRBD1. The CDR3 is 13 residues long. The germline gives CDR1 SGHNT, CDR2 YYREEE (reference sequence). With V trimmed by 10 bases and J by 1 base, 3 bases remained unmatched. For the CDR3, the DNA is TGTGCCTACGGGACAGGGAGCAATCAGCCCCAGCATTTT. It codes for CAYGTGSNQPQHF.

The chain joins TRBV15 to TRBJ2-7; the D gene is possibly TRBD2 (5 bases). This CDR3 has 12 amino acids. Trimming removed 5 bases at V and 9 bases at J, with 14 bases between. The germline CDR1 and CDR2 sequences are LNHNV and YYDKDF (reference sequence). Here the CDR3 reads CATSWGRSGQYF. DNA of the CDR3: TGTGCCACCAGCTGGGGTAGGAGCGGGCAGTACTTC.

V gene TRBV5-1 combines with J gene TRBJ2-1; D ambiguous. The V and J ends lost 0 bases and 6 bases respectively, with 13 bases between them. Germline CDR1 SGHRS, CDR2 YFSETQ. This CDR3 region has 15 residues. In DNA, the CDR3 is TGCGCCAGCAGCTTGGGTTTGGGTACCCCCAATGAGCAGTTCTTC. As protein: CASSLGLGTPNEQFF. Filled out from reference TRBV5-1 and TRBJ2-1, the complete variable domain reads KAGVTQTPRYLIKTRGQQVTLSCSPISGHRSVSWYQQTPGQGLQFLFEYFSETQRNKGNFPGRFSGRQFSNSRSEMNVSTLELGDSALYLCASSLGLGTPNEQFFGPGTRLTVL.

This chain connects TRBV6-1 to TRBJ1-1; D unclear. The germline V gene encodes CDR1 MNHNS and CDR2 SASEGT. This CDR3 comprises 13 residues. V was pared by 5 bases and J by 0 bases, with 7 bases between. CDR3 residues: CASSSPMNTEAFF. Here the CDR3 DNA reads TGTGCCAGCAGTTCCCCGATGAACACTGAAGCTTTCTTT.

The rearrangement joins TRBV4-1 to TRBJ2-4, with 8 bases fitting TRBD1. The V segment lost 1 base and the J segment 6 bases; nucleotides outside the gene matches: 5. Per the germline V gene, CDR1 is MGHRA and CDR2 is YSYEKL. The CDR3 has 15 residues. CDR3 loop: CASSQVDRETNIQYF. CDR3 bases: TGCGCCAGCAGCCAAGTGGACAGGGAGACAAACATTCAGTACTTC.

The genes are TRBV27 and TRBJ2-5, with TRBD2 matching 9 bases. Trimming at V came to 3 bases and at J to 5 bases, leaving 4 bases not matched to a gene. Germline V CDR1 and CDR2: MNHEY, SMNVEV (reference sequence). The CDR3 has 14 amino acids. The CDR3 nucleotides read TGTGCCAGCAGTTTTGGCGGGGGGGTTGAGACCCAGTACTTC. Protein: CASSFGGGVETQYF.

The gene calls are TRBV10-2 and TRBJ2-1; TRBD2 aligns across 9 bases. Germline-derived CDR1 and CDR2 are WSHSY and SAAADI. The CDR3 spans 16 residues. J gave up 4 bases and V 3 bases, and 7 bases lay outside the gene matches. CDR3 coding DNA: TGCGCCAGCAGTGATGGTAGGCGGGAGGGTTACAATGAGCAGTTCTTC. Translating gives CASSDGRREGYNEQFF.

The CDR3: CASSAGGLLYSPLHF. CDR3 nucleotides: TGTGCCAGCAGCGCCGGGGGGCTATTGTATTCACCCCTCCACTTT. This rearrangement joins TRBV9 to TRBJ1-6, with a possible D match to TRBD1 (6 bases). Looked up from germline, CDR1 is SGDLS and CDR2 is YYNGEE. V was clipped by 3 bases and J by 8 bases, with 15 bases between them. This CDR3 spans 15 amino acids.

This clone appeared once. The chain combines TRBV5-1 with TRBJ2-1, with TRBD2 matching 9 bases. This CDR3 spans 17 amino acids. The germline V gene has CDR1 SGHRS and CDR2 YFSETQ. After removal of 0 bases from V and 7 bases from J, the junction contained 11 bases not matched to a gene. The CDR3 sequence is CASSLAGAGGPSNEQFF. CDR3 coding DNA: TGCGCCAGCAGCTTGGCCGGGGCGGGGGGGCCCTCAAATGAGCAGTTCTTC.

The rearrangement links TRBV9 to TRBJ2-3; D gene unclear. CDR1 and CDR2 (germline): SGDLS, YYNGEE. Deletions cut 2 bases from V and 5 bases from J, with 9 bases between. The CDR3 contains 13 residues. The CDR3 loop reads CASSVQFQDTQYF. DNA for the CDR3: TGTGCCAGCAGCGTCCAGTTTCAAGATACGCAGTATTTT.

The chain employs TRBV18 and TRBJ1-2; D uncertain. The CDR3 runs to 14 residues. CDR1 KGHSH and CDR2 LQKENI come from the germline V gene. Trimming stripped 3 bases from V and 4 bases from J, with 12 bases between. The CDR3 DNA reads TGTGCCAGCTCACCTGGGGAAGCCATCTATGGCTACACCTTC. It specifies CASSPGEAIYGYTF.

The chain uses TRBV11-2 and TRBJ1-1; D unclear. Germline V gene sequence: CDR1 SGHAT, CDR2 FQNNGV. The CDR3 consists of 11 residues. The germline V and J ends were trimmed by 7 bases and 5 bases, with 8 bases remaining between them. The CDR3 region is CASKIRTEAFF. In DNA form, the CDR3 reads TGTGCCAGCAAAATCCGGACTGAAGCTTTCTTT.

The rearrangement links TRBV6-1 to TRBJ2-7, with a weak D call TRBD1 (6 bases). Trimming stripped 8 bases from V and 4 bases from J, with 15 bases between. The CDR3 loop spans 13 amino acids. Germline V gene lookup returns CDR1 MNHNS and CDR2 SASEGT. The CDR3 DNA is TGTGCCAGCCCGCGTGACACAGGGTACGAGCAGTACTTC. It yields the protein CASPRDTGYEQYF.